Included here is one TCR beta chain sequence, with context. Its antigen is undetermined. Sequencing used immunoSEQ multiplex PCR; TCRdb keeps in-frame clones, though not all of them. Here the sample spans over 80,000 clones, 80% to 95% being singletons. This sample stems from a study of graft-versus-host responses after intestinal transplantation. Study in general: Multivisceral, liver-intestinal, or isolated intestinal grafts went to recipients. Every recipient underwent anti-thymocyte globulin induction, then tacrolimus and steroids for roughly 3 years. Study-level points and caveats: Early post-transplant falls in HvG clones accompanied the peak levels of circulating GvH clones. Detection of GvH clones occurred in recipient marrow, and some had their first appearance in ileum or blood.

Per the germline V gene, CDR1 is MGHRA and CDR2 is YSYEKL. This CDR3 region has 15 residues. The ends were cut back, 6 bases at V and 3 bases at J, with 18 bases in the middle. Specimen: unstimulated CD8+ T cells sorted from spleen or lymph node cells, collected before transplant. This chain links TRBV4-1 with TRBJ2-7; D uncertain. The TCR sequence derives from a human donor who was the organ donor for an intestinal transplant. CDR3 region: CASSPVGVYYYEQYF. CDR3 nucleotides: TGCGCCAGCAGTCCAGTCGGTGTCTACTACTACGAGCAGTACTTC.